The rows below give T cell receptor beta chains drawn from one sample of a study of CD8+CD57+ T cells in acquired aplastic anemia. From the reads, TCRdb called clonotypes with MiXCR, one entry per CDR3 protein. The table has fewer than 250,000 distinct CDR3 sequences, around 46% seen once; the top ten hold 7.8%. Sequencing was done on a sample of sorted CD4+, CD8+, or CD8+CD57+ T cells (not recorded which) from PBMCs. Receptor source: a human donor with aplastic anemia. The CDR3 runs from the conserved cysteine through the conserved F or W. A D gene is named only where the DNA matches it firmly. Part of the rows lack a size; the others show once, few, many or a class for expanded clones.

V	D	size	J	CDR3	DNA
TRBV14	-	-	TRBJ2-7	CASSQDPLDYEQYF	TGTGCCAGCAGCCAAGACCCCCTCGACTACGAGCAGTACTTC
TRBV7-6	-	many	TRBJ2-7	CASSLGPTGEQYF	TGTGCCAGCAGCTTAGGACCCACGGGCGAGCAGTACTTC
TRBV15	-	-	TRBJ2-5	CATSRVILVLSGVDETQYF	TGTGCCACCAGCAGAGTTATCTTAGTGCTTTCAGGGGTCGATGAGACCCAGTACTTC
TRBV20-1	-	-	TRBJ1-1	CSARDSEGEDTEAFF	TGCAGTGCTAGAGATTCAGAGGGCGAGGACACTGAAGCTTTCTTT
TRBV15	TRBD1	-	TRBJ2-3	CATSRDRGLGSDTQYF	TGTGCCACCAGCAGAGATAGGGGGCTCGGGTCAGATACGCAGTATTTT
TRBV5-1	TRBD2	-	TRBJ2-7	CASSMGLAGNYEQYF	TGCGCCAGCAGCATGGGACTAGCGGGAAACTACGAGCAGTACTTC
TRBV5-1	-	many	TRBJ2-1	CASSSISGTENEQFF	TGCGCCAGCAGCTCCATATCGGGGACTGAGAATGAGCAGTTCTTC
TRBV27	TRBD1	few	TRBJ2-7	CASSPSRTGGTYEQYF	TGTGCCAGCAGTCCCTCGAGGACAGGGGGCACCTACGAGCAGTACTTC
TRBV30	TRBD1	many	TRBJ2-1	CAWSGDREISEQFF	TGTGCCTGGAGTGGGGACAGGGAAATTAGTGAGCAGTTCTTC
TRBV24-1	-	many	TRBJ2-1	CATSDLAASSYNEQFF	TGTGCCACCAGTGATTTGGCGGCTAGCTCCTACAATGAGCAGTTCTTC
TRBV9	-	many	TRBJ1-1	CASSVGGEDTEAFF	TGTGCCAGCAGCGTAGGAGGGGAGGACACTGAAGCTTTCTTT
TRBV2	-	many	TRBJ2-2	CASSDFGSRPSNTGELFF	TGTGCCAGCAGTGATTTTGGCAGCCGCCCCTCGAACACCGGGGAGCTGTTTTTT
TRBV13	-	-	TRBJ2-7	CASRVAGNPYEQYF	TGTGCCAGCAGGGTGGCGGGCAACCCCTACGAGCAGTACTTC
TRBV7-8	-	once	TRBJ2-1	CASSLSGGRGNEQFF	TGTGCCAGCAGCTTAAGTGGGGGTAGAGGCAATGAGCAGTTCTTC
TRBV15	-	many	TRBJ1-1	CATSSSGFTEAFF	TGTGCCACCAGCAGCTCGGGGTTCACTGAAGCTTTCTTT
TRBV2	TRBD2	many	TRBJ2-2	CASRLTSGGSNTGELFF	TGTGCCAGCAGGCTGACTAGCGGGGGGTCGAACACCGGGGAGCTGTTTTTT
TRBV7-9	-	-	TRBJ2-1	CASSSGRTTYNEQFF	TGTGCCAGCAGCTCCGGACGCACCACCTACAATGAGCAGTTCTTC
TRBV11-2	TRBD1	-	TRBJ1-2	CASSLKGEGTGTGKNNYGYTF	TGTGCCAGCAGCTTAAAAGGAGAGGGAACCGGGACAGGGAAGAATAACTATGGCTACACCTTC
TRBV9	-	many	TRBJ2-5	CASSPRQEEETQYF	TGTGCCAGCAGCCCGAGACAGGAGGAAGAGACCCAGTACTTC
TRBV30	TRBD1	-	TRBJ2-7	CAWRTSRGLIYEQYF	TGTGCCTGGAGGACATCGAGGGGGCTAATCTACGAGCAGTACTTC